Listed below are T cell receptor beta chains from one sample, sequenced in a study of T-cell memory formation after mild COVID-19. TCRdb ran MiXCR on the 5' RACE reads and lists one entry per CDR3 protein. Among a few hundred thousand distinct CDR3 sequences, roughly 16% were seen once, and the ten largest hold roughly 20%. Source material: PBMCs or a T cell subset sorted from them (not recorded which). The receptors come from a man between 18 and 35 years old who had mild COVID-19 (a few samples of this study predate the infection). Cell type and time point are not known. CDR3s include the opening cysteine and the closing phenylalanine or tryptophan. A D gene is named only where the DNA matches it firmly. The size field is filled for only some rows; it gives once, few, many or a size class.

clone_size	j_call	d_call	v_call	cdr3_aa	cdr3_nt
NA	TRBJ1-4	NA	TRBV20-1	CSARDSGTNEKLFF	TGCAGTGCTAGAGATTCGGGCACTAATGAAAAACTGTTTTTT
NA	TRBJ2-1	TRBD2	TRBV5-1	CASSLVTSGDQFF	TGCGCCAGCAGCTTGGTGACTAGCGGGGATCAGTTCTTC
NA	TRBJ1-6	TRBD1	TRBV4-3	CASSPDRGYNSPLHF	TGCGCCAGCAGCCCGGACAGGGGCTATAATTCACCCCTCCACTTT
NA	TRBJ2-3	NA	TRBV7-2	CASSPKISTDTQYF	TGTGCCAGCAGCCCGAAGATTAGCACAGATACGCAGTATTTT
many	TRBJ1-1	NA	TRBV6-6	CACSSLGTLGAFF	TGTGCCTGTTCGTCACTTGGGACCTTGGGCGCTTTCTTT
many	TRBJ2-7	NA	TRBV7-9	CASHRAGEQYF	TGTGCCAGCCACCGGGCCGGTGAGCAGTACTTC
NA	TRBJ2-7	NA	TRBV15	CATSREGRGGDEQYF	TGTGCCACCAGCAGAGAGGGCAGGGGAGGCGACGAGCAGTACTTC
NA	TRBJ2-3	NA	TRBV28	CASSEDRASTDTQYF	TGTGCCAGCAGTGAGGACAGAGCTAGCACAGATACGCAGTATTTT
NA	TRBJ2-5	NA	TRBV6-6	CASSYSKRSGEETQYF	TGTGCCAGCAGTTACTCGAAACGTTCAGGGGAAGAGACCCAGTACTTC
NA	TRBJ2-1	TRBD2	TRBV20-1	CSARSGGPSYNEQFF	TGCAGTGCCCGTAGCGGGGGACCTTCCTACAATGAGCAGTTCTTC
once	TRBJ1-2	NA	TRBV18	CASSPSREINYGYTF	TGTGCCAGCTCACCGTCCAGGGAGATTAACTATGGCTACACCTTC
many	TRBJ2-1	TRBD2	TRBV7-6	CASSRSPTSGRNNEQFF	TGTGCCAGCAGCCGATCTCCGACTAGCGGGCGGAACAATGAGCAGTTCTTC
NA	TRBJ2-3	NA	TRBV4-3	CASSQTGPLNGDTQYF	TGCGCCAGCAGCCAGACGGGGCCACTGAACGGAGATACGCAGTATTTT
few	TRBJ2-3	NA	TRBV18	CASSPGGGTVDTQYF	TGTGCCAGCTCACCCGGAGGGGGGACTGTAGATACGCAGTATTTT
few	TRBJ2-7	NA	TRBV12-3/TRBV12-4	CASSLTATYEQYF	TGTGCCAGCAGTTTGACAGCTACCTACGAGCAGTACTTC
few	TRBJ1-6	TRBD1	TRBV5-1	CASSPSGTDNSPLHF	TGCGCCAGCAGCCCATCCGGGACAGATAATTCACCCCTCCACTTT
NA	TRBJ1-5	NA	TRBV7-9	CASSLPGNQPQHF	TGTGCCAGCAGTCTTCCGGGGAATCAGCCCCAGCATTTT
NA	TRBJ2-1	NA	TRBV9	CASSVGVGGNEQFF	TGTGCCAGCAGCGTAGGAGTAGGGGGCAATGAGCAGTTCTTC
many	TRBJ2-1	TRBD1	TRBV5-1	CASSRPGQNNEQFF	TGCGCCAGCAGCAGGCCGGGACAGAACAATGAGCAGTTCTTC
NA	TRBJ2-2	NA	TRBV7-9	CASVRSANTGELFF	TGTGCCAGCGTGCGGTCGGCGAACACCGGGGAGCTGTTTTTT
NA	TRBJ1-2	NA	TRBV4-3	CASSPDLGTWDGYTF	TGCGCCAGCAGCCCGGACCTTGGGACATGGGATGGCTACACCTTC
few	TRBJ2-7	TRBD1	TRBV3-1	CASSQRQGKQYF	TGTGCCAGCAGCCAACGACAGGGGAAGCAGTACTTC
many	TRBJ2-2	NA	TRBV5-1	CASSYLAPTANTGELFF	TGCGCCAGCAGCTACCTAGCGCCTACCGCGAACACCGGGGAGCTGTTTTTT
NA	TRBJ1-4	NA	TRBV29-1	CSGGTGIFEKLFF	TGCAGCGGAGGAACAGGGATCTTTGAAAAACTGTTTTTT
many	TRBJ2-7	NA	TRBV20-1	CSVEDLSYEQYF	TGCAGTGTTGAGGATCTCTCCTACGAGCAGTACTTC
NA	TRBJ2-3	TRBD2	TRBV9	CASSVDGSGGASTDTQYF	TGTGCCAGCAGCGTAGATGGTAGCGGGGGGGCGAGCACAGATACGCAGTATTTT
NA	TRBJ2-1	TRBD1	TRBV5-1	CASSWGQGADEQFF	TGCGCCAGCAGCTGGGGACAGGGGGCGGATGAGCAGTTCTTC
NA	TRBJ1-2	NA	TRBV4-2	CASSLDRGRNGYTF	TGTGCCAGCAGCCTCGATCGGGGGCGAAATGGCTACACCTTC
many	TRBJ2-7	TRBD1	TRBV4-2	CASSPGGRGHYEQYF	TGTGCCAGCAGCCCCGGGGGCAGGGGGCATTACGAGCAGTACTTC
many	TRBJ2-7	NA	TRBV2	CASSLSPSYEQYF	TGTGCCAGCAGTTTATCCCCCTCCTACGAGCAGTACTTC
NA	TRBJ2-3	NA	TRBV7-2	CASSIPLATSTDTQYF	TGTGCCAGCAGCATCCCACTAGCTACCAGCACAGATACGCAGTATTTT
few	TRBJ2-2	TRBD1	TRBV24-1	CATSDEQGAGTGELFF	TGTGCCACCAGTGATGAACAGGGGGCAGGCACCGGGGAGCTGTTTTTT
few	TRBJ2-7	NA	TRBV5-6	CASSSGHREQYF	TGTGCCAGCAGCTCAGGGCATCGCGAGCAGTACTTC
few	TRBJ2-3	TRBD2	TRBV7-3	CASSPKQGTSVTDTQYF	TGTGCCAGCAGCCCAAAGCAGGGGACTAGCGTAACAGATACGCAGTATTTT
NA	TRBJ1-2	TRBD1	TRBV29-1	CSVQGANYGYTF	TGCAGCGTTCAGGGGGCTAACTATGGCTACACCTTC
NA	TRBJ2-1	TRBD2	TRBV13	CASSLVSLAGHNEQFF	TGTGCCAGCAGCTTAGTATCCCTAGCGGGCCACAATGAGCAGTTCTTC
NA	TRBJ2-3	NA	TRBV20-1	CSAPDSRGSTDTQYF	TGCAGTGCTCCCGACAGCCGGGGTAGCACAGATACGCAGTATTTT